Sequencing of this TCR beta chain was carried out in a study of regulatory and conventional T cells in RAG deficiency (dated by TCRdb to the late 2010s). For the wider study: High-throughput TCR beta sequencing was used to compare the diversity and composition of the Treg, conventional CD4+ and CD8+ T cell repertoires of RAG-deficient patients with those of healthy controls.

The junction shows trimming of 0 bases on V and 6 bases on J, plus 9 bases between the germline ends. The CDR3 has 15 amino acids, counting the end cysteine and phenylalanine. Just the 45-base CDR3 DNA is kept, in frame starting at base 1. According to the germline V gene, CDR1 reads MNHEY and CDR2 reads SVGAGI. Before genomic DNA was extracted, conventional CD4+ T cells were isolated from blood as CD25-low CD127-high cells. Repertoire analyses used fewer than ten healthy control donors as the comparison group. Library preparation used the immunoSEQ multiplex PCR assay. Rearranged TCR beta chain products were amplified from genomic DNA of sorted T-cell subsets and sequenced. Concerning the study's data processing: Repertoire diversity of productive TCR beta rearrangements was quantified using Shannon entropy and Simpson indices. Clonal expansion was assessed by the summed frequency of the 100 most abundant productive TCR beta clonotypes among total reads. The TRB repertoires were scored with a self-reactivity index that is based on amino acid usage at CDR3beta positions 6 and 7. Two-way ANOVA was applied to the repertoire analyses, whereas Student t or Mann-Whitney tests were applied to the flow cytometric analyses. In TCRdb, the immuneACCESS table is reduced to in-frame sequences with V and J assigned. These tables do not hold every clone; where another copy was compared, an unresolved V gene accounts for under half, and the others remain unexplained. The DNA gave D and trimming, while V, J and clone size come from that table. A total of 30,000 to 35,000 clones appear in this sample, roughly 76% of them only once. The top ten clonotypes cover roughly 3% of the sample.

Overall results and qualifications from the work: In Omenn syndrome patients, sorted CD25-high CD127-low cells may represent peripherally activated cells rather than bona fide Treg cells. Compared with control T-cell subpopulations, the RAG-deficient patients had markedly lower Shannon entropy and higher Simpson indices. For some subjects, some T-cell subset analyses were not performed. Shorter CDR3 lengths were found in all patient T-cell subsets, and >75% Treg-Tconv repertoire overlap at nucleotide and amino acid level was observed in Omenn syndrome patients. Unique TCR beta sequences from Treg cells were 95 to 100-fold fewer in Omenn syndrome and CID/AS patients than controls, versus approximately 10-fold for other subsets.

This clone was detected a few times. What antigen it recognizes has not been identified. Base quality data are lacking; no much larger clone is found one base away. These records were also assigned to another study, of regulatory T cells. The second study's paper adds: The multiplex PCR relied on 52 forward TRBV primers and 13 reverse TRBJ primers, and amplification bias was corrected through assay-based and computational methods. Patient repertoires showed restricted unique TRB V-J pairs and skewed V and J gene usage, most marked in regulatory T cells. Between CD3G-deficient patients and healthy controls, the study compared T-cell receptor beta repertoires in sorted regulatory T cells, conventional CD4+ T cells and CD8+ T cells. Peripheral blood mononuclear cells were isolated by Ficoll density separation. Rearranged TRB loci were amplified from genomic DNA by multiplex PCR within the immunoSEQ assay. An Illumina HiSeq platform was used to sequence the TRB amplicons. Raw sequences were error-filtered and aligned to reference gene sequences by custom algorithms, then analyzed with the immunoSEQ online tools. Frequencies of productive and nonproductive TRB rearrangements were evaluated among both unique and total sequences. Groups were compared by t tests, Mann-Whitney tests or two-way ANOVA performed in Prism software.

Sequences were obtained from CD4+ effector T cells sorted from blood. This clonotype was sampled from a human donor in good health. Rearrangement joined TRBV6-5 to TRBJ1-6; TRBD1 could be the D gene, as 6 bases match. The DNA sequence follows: TGTGCCAGCAGTTACTCGGGACACAGTAATTCACCCCTCCACTTT. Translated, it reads CASSYSGHSNSPLHF.